This T cell receptor beta chain emerged from a study of OX40 agonist ivuxolimab in advanced cancers. The CDR3 loop spans 13 amino acids. Germline CDR1 MDHEN, CDR2 SYDVKM. V lost 2 bases and J 5 bases, leaving 7 bases between the germline ends. Here immunoSEQ multiplex PCR was the method, and the copy in TCRdb shows in-frame clones only, minus some. The repertoire holds 45,000 to 60,000 clones, with about four fifths as singletons. The TCR originated in an adult with an advanced solid tumor such as melanoma, head and neck, liver or kidney cancer. The sample was CD4+ or CD8+ T cells sorted from blood, taken in a trial of the OX40 agonist ivuxolimab. The chain employs TRBV28 and TRBJ2-1; no firm D call. The DNA of the CDR3 is TGTGCCAGCAGTTTAGAACAGAACAATGAGCAGTTCTTC. Its protein product is CASSLEQNNEQFF.